Below, one T cell receptor beta chain is given with its context. TCRdb re-called the 5' RACE reads with MiXCR, one entry per CDR3 protein. The sample holds some 1,600,000 distinct CDR3 sequences; less than 35% are singletons and the top ten take about 0.27%. This specimen comes from a study of identical twins. Sequencing was carried out using cord blood. This clonotype was sampled from a newborn girl in good health.

The chain's CDR3 is CATSDGQGDEQYF. The CDR3 coding sequence is TGTGCCACCAGTGATGGACAGGGAGACGAGCAGTACTTC. The chain employs TRBV24-1 and TRBJ2-7; 8 bases fit TRBD1. The trim removed 3 bases at V and 5 bases at J, leaving 2 bases unmatched. Per germline, CDR1 KGHDR and CDR2 SFDVKD. The CDR3 totals 13 residues.